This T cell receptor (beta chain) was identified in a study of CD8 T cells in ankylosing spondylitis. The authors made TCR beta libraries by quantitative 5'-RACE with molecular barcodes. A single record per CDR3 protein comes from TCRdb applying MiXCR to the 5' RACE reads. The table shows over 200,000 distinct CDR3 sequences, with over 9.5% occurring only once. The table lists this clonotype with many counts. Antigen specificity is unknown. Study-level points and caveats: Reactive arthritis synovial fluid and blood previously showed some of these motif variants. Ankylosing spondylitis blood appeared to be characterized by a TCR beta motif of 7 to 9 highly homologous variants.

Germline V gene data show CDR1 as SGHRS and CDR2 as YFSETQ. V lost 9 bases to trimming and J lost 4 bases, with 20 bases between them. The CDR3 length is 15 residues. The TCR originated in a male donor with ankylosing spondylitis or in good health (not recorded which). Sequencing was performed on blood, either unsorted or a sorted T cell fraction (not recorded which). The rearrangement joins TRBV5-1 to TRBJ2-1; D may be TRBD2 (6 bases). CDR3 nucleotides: TGCGCCACCGCTTTGGGGGACTTGAATTACAATGAGCAGTTCTTC. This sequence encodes CATALGDLNYNEQFF.